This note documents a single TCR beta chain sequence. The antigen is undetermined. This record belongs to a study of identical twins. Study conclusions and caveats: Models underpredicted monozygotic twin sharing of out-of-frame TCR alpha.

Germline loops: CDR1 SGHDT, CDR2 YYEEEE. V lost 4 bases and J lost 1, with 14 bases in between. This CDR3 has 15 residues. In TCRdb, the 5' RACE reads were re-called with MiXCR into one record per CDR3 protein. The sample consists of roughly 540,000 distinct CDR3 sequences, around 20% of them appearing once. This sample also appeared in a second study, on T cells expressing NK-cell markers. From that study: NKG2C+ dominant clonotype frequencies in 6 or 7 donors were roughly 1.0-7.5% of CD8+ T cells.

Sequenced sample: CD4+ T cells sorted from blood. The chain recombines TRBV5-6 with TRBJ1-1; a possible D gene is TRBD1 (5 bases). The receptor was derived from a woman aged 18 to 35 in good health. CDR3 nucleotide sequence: TGTGCCAGCAGCCCCCTCGACAGAGAGAACACTGAAGCTTTCTTT. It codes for CASSPLDRENTEAFF.